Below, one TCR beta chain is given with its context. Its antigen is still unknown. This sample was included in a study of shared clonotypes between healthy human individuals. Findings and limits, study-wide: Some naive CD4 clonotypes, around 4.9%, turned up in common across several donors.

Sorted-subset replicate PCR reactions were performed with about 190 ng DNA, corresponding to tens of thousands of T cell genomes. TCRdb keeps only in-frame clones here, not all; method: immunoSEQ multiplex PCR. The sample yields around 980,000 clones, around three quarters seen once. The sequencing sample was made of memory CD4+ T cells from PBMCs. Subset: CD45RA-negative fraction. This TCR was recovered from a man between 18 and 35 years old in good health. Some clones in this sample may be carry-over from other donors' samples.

CDR3 nucleotides: TGTGCCAGCAAGACGAAACCTCTAGCGCCCGGGGAGCTGTTTTTT. This encodes CASKTKPLAPGELFF. V is TRBV6-1 and J is TRBJ2-2; tentatively, D is TRBD2 (6 bases). The V gene lost 7 bases and the J gene lost 6 bases, with 18 bases spanning the gap. This CDR3 region has 15 residues. The germline V gene encodes CDR1 MNHNS and CDR2 SASEGT.